Below, 14 T cell receptor beta chains from the same sample are listed, as sequenced in a study of blood T cells in healthy people across ages. Alongside a J-beta primer mix, a sample-barcoded 5' primer served in a second PCR lasting roughly 6 to 11 cycles. TCRdb called the 5' RACE reads again in MiXCR, with one record for every CDR3 protein. The repertoire consists of roughly 830,000 distinct CDR3 sequences, with about 59% occurring once and the leading ten covering about a quarter. Sequencing was performed on blood. The receptors originated from a man aged 30-40 years in good health.

The V and J genes are TRBV4-3 and TRBJ2-4; D gene ambiguous. V was clipped by 0 bases and J by 1 base, with 16 bases between them. Germline assignment: CDR1 LGHNA and CDR2 YSLEER. The CDR3 has 18 residues. In DNA, the CDR3 is TGCGCCAGCAGCCAAGATCCTGAAGCATTAGTGGCCAAAAACATTCAGTACTTC. This translates into CASSQDPEALVAKNIQYF.

The chain carries TRBV5-1 and TRBJ1-6; D is unresolved. The CDR3 runs 14 residues. Trimming stripped 1 base from V and 8 bases from J, with 10 bases between. Germline assignment: CDR1 SGHRS and CDR2 YFSETQ. This chain's CDR3 is CASSLFSGDSPLHF. The CDR3 region has the DNA TGCGCCAGCAGCTTGTTCTCCGGTGATTCACCCCTCCACTTT. The full variable domain, rest sourced from reference TRBV5-1 and TRBJ1-6, is KAGVTQTPRYLIKTRGQQVTLSCSPISGHRSVSWYQQTPGQGLQFLFEYFSETQRNKGNFPGRFSGRQFSNSRSEMNVSTLELGDSALYLCASSLFSGDSPLHFGNGTRLTVT.

The table lists this clonotype with many counts. This rearrangement joins TRBV5-1 to TRBJ1-4; 7 bases line up with TRBD1. The germline V gene has CDR1 SGHRS and CDR2 YFSETQ. V dropped 0 bases and J dropped 5; count of bases not matched to a gene: 1. CDR3 length: 14 amino acids. Here the CDR3 DNA reads TGCGCCAGCAGCTTGGGACAGGGCAATGAAAAACTGTTTTTT. It codes for CASSLGQGNEKLFF.

This chain joins TRBV7-9 and TRBJ2-4; D is undetermined. Germline loops: CDR1 SEHNR, CDR2 FQNEAQ (reference sequence). V shed 6 bases and J shed 5 bases, with 8 bases lying between them. The CDR3 totals 12 residues. The CDR3 nucleotides are TGTGCCAGCAGATATGAGGAAAACATTCAGTACTTC. It yields the protein CASRYEENIQYF.

This clonotype was observed a handful of times. The rearrangement uses TRBV27 and TRBJ1-2, with D perhaps TRBD1 (5 bases). Germline CDR1 MNHEY, CDR2 SMNVEV (reference sequence). The CDR3 spans 16 residues. V was clipped by 3 bases and J by 1 base, with 15 bases between them. The CDR3 reads CASSLYSGGDNYGYTF. The CDR3 bases are TGTGCCAGCAGTTTGTACTCCGGGGGAGATAACTATGGCTACACCTTC.

The chain carries TRBV18 and TRBJ2-7, with D possibly being TRBD1 (6 bases). Germline CDR1 reads KGHSH; CDR2 reads LQKENI. CDR3 size: 13 residues. The germline V and J ends were trimmed by 3 bases and 7 bases, with 13 bases remaining between them. The chain's CDR3 is CASSPAGAREQYF. The CDR3 region has the DNA TGTGCCAGCTCACCGGCAGGGGCAAGGGAGCAGTACTTC.

The gene calls are TRBV9 and TRBJ2-7; 13 bases align to TRBD2. The CDR3 has 14 residues. Trimming took 4 bases from V and 7 from J; bases not matched to a gene: 5. Germline V CDR1 and CDR2: SGDLS, YYNGEE. The CDR3 spells CASSPGLAGEEQYF. The CDR3 DNA reads TGTGCCAGCAGCCCCGGACTAGCGGGGGAGGAGCAGTACTTC.

This clonotype appeared once. The chain uses TRBV20-1 and TRBJ2-6; D not certain. Germline assignment: CDR1 DFQATT and CDR2 SNEGSKA (reference sequence). The V end was cut by 6 bases, the J end by 1 base, with 10 bases between. CDR3 length: 14 residues. The DNA for the CDR3 is TGCAGTGCGACTGGGGTTTCTGGGGCCAACGTCCTGACTTTC. It encodes CSATGVSGANVLTF.

The V and J genes are TRBV9 and TRBJ2-7; 9 bases map to TRBD2. Germline-derived CDR1 and CDR2 are SGDLS and YYNGEE. The CDR3 is 16 amino acids. V was pared by 0 bases and J by 0 bases, with 4 bases of the junction left unmatched. CDR3 protein: CASSVAGTSTSYEQYF. CDR3 in DNA: TGTGCCAGCAGCGTAGCCGGGACTAGCACCTCCTACGAGCAGTACTTC.

The rearrangement joins TRBV9 to TRBJ2-1; a weak D match, TRBD1 (6 bases). V lost 3 bases and J 0 bases, leaving 22 bases between the germline ends. There are 19 residues in the CDR3. Germline V gene lookup returns CDR1 SGDLS and CDR2 YYNGEE. CDR3 sequence reads: CASSGKGGRVKSSYNEQFF. Written as DNA, the CDR3 is TGTGCCAGCAGCGGAAAAGGGGGTAGGGTTAAAAGCTCCTACAATGAGCAGTTCTTC.

The chain couples TRBV15 to TRBJ2-4, with D possibly matching TRBD2 (5 bases). V dropped 4 bases and J dropped 3 bases, with 16 bases sitting between them. CDR3 length: 16 amino acids. The germline CDR1 and CDR2 sequences are LNHNV and YYDKDF (reference sequence). The CDR3 region is CATSTPVGGGKNIQYF. The CDR3 region has the DNA TGTGCCACCAGCACCCCAGTGGGCGGAGGCAAAAACATTCAGTACTTC.

This rearrangement joins TRBV7-9 to TRBJ2-6; maybe TRBD1 (6 bases). This CDR3 is 16 amino acids long. V gave up 11 bases and J gave up 0 bases, with 17 bases separating them. Germline V lookup: CDR1 SEHNR, CDR2 FQNEAQ (reference sequence). The CDR3 region has the DNA TGTGCCTCTGTAGGACAGACCAGCTCTGGGGCCAACGTCCTGACTTTC. This gives the protein CASVGQTSSGANVLTF.

This clonotype was found once. This sequence joins TRBV4-3 and TRBJ2-7; 8 bases are shared with TRBD1. J was trimmed by 5 bases and V by 1 base; bases with no gene match: 10. There are 16 residues in the CDR3. The germline V gene has CDR1 LGHNA and CDR2 YSLEER. This chain's CDR3 is CASSQAVGQARNEQYF. The DNA of the CDR3 is TGCGCCAGCAGCCAAGCTGTGGGACAGGCTCGGAACGAGCAGTACTTC.

This chain joins TRBV9 and TRBJ2-2; no definite D call. Trimming stripped 7 bases from V and 1 base from J, with 14 bases between. This CDR3 is 15 amino acids long. Germline CDR1 is SGDLS and CDR2 is YYNGEE. CDR3 DNA sequence: TGTGCCAGCGCGCCGAAAACGGAGAACACCGGGGAGCTGTTTTTT. Amino acid sequence: CASAPKTENTGELFF. The full variable domain, rest sourced from reference TRBV9 and TRBJ2-2, is DSGVTQTPKHLITATGQRVTLRCSPRSGDLSVYWYQQSLDQGLQFLIQYYNGEERAKGNILERFSAQQFPDLHSELNLSSLELGDSALYFCASAPKTENTGELFFGEGSRLTVL.